This T cell receptor (beta chain) derives from a study of T-cell memory formation after mild COVID-19. The CDR3 extends over 12 amino acids. V lost 6 bases and J 6 bases, leaving 11 bases between the germline ends. CDR1 MNHEY and CDR2 SVGAGI come from the germline V gene. TCRdb passed the 5' RACE reads through MiXCR, listing each CDR3 protein once. The table includes 170,000 or so distinct CDR3 sequences, around a fifth detected once. The sequence derives from an adult woman who had mild COVID-19 (a few samples of this study predate the infection). Cell type and time point are not known. Sequenced: PBMCs or a T cell subset sorted from them (not recorded which). This rearrangement joins TRBV6-5 to TRBJ1-2; no definite D call. The CDR3, as DNA: TGTGCCAGCAGCGACTCATCGGATGGCTACACCTTC. Translated, it gives CASSDSSDGYTF.